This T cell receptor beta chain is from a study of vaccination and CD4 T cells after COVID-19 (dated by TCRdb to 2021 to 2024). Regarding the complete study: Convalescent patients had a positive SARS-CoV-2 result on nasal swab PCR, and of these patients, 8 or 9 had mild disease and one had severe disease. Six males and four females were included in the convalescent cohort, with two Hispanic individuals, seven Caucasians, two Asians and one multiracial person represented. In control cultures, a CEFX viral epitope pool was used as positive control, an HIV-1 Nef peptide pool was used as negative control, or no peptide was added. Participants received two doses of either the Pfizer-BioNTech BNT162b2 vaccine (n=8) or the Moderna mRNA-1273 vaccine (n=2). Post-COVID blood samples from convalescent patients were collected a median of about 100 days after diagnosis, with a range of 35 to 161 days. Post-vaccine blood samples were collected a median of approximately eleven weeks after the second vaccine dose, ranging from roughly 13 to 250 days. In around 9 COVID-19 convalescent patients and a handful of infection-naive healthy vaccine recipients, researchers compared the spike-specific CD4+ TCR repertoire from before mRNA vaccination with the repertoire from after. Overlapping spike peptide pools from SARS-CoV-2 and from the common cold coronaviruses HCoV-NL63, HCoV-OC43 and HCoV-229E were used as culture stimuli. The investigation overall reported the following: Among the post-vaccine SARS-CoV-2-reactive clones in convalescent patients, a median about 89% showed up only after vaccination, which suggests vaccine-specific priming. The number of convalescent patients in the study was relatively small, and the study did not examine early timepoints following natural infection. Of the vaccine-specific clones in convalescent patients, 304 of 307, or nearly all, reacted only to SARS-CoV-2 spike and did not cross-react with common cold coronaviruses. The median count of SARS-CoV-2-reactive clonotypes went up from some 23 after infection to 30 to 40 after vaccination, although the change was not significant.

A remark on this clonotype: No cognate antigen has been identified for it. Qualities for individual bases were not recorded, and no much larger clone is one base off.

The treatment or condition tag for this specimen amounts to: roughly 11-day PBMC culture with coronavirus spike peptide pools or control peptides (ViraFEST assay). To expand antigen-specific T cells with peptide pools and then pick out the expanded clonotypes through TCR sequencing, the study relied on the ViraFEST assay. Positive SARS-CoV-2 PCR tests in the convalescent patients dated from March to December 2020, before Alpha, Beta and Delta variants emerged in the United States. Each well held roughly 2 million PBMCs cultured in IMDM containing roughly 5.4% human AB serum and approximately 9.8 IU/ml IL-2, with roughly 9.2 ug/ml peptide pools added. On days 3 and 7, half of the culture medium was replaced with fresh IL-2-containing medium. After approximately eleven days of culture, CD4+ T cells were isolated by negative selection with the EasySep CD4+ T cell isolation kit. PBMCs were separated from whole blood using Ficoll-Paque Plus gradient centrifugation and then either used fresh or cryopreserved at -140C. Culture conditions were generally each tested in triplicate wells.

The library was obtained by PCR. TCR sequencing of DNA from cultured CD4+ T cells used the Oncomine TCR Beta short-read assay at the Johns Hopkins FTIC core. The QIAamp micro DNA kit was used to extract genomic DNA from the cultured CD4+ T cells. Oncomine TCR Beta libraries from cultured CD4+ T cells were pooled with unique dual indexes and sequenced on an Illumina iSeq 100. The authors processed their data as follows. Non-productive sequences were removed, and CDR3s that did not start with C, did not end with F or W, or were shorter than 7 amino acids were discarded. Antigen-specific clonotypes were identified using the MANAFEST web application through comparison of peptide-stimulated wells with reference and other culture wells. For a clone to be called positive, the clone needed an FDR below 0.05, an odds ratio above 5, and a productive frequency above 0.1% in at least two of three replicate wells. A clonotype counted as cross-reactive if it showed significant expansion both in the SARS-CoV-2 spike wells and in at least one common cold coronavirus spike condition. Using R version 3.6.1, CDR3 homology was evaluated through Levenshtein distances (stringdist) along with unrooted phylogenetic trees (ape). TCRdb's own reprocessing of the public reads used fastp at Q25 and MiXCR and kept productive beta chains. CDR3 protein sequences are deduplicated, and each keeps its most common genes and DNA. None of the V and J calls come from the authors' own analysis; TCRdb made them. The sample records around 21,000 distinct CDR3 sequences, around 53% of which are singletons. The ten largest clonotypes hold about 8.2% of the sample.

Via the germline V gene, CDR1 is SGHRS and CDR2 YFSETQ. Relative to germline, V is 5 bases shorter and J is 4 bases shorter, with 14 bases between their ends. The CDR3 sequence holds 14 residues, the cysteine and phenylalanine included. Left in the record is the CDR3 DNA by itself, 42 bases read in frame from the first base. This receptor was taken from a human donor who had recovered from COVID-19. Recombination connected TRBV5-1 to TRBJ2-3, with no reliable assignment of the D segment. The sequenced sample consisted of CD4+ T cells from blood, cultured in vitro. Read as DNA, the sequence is TGCGCCAGCAGATCCAACCCCCCAGCAGATACGCAGTATTTT. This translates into CASRSNPPADTQYF.